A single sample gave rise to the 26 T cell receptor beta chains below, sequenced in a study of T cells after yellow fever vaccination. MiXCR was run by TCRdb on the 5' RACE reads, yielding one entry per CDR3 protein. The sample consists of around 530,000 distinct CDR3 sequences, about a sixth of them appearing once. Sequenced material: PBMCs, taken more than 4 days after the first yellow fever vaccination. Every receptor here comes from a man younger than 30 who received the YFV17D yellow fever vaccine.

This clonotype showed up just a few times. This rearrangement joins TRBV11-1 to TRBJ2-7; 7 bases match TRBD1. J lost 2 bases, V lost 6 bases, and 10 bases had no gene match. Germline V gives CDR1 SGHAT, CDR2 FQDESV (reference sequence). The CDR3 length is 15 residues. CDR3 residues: CASRDPTGPPYEQYF. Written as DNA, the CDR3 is TGTGCCAGCAGGGACCCGACAGGGCCCCCCTACGAGCAGTACTTC.

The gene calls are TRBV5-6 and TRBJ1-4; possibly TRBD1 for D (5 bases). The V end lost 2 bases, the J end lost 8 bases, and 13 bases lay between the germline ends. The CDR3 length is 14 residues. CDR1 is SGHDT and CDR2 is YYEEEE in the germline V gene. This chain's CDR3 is CASSFLGASEKLFF. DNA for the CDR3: TGTGCCAGCAGCTTCCTCGGGGCTAGCGAAAAACTGTTTTTT.

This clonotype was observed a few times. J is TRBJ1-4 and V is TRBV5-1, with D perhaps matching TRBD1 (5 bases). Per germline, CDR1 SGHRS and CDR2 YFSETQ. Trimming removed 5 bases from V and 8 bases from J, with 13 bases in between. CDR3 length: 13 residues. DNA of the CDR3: TGCGCCAGCAGACCAGGGTCGTCCGAAAAACTGTTTTTT. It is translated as CASRPGSSEKLFF.

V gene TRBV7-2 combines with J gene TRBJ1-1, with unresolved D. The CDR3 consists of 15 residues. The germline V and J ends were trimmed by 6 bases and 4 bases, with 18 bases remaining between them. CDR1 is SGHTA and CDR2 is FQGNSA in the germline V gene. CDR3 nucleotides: TGTGCCAGCAGGACTAGGCGGAGGGATGGCACTGAAGCTTTCTTT. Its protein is CASRTRRRDGTEAFF.

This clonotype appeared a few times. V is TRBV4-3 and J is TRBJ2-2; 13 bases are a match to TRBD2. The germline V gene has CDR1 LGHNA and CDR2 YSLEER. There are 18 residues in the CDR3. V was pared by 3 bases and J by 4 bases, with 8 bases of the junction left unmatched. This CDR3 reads CASSQEQTSGGSTGELFF. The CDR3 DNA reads TGCGCCAGCAGCCAGGAACAGACTAGCGGGGGGAGCACCGGGGAGCTGTTTTTT.

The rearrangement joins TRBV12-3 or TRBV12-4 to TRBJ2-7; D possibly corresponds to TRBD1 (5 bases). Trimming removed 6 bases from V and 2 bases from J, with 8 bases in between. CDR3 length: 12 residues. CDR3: CASSLDTYEQYV. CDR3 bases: TGTGCCAGCAGCTTGGACACCTACGAGCAGTACGTC.

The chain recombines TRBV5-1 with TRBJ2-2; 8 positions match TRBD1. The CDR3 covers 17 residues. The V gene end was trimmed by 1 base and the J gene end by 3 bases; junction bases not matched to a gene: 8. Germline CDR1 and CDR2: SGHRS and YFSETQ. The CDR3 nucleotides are TGCGCCAGCAGCTTGATGTCTCAGGGGGCGGACACCGGGGAGCTGTTTTTT. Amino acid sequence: CASSLMSQGADTGELFF.

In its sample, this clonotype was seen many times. The CDR3 nucleotides are TGCGCCAGCAGGAAGAACCCGGGGACGGTTAGCATGAACACTGAAGCTTTCTTT. Its translation: CASRKNPGTVSMNTEAFF. This chain links TRBV5-1 with TRBJ1-1, with D perhaps matching TRBD1 (5 bases). CDR1 is SGHRS, CDR2 YFSETQ, per germline. Trimming shortened V by 5 bases and J by 0 bases, and 23 bases separated the two germline ends. This CDR3 spans 18 amino acids.

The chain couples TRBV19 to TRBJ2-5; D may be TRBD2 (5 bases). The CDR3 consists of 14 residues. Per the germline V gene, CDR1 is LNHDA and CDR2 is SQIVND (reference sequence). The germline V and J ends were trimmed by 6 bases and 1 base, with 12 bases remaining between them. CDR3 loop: CASRGRGTQETQYF. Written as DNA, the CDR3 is TGTGCCAGTAGAGGGAGAGGAACCCAAGAGACCCAGTACTTC.

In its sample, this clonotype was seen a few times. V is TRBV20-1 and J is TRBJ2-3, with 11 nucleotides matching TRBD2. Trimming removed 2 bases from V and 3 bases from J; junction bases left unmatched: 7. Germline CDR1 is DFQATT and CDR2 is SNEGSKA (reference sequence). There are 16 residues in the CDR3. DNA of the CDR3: TGCAGTGCTAGAACTCCTAGCGGGGGGCTAACAGATACGCAGTATTTT. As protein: CSARTPSGGLTDTQYF.

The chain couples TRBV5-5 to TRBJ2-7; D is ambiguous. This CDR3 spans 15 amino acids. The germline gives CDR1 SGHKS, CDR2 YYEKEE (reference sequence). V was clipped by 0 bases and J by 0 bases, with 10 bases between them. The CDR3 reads CASSLVVDSSYEQYV. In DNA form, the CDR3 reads TGTGCCAGCAGCTTGGTAGTAGATTCCTCCTACGAGCAGTACGTC.

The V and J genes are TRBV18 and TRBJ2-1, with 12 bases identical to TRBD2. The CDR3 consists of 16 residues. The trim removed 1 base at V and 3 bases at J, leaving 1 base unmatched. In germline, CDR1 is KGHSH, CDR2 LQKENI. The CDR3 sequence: CASSPRTSGVYNEQFF. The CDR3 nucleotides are TGTGCCAGCTCACCACGGACTAGCGGGGTCTACAATGAGCAGTTCTTC. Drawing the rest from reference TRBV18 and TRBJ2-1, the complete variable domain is NAGVMQNPRHLVRRRGQEARLRCSPMKGHSHVYWYRQLPEEGLKFMVYLQKENIIDESGMPKERFSAEFPKEGPSILRIQQVVRGDSAAYFCASSPRTSGVYNEQFFGPGTRLTVL.

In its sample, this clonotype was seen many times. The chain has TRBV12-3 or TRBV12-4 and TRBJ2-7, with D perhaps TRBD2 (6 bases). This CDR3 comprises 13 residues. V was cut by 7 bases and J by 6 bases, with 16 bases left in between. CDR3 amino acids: CASTLGGRSEQYF. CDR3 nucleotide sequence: TGTGCCAGCACCCTCGGGGGTCGTTCCGAGCAGTACTTC.

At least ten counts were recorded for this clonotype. This CDR3 reads CASSLVGGGAYEQYF. CDR3 nucleotides: TGTGCCAGCAGCTTAGTGGGTGGTGGGGCCTACGAGCAGTACTTC. The rearrangement uses TRBV7-9 and TRBJ2-7; D unclear. This CDR3 is built from 15 residues. Germline V lookup: CDR1 SEHNR, CDR2 FQNEAQ (reference sequence). With 1 base removed from V and 2 bases from J, the gap between germline ends came to 12 bases.

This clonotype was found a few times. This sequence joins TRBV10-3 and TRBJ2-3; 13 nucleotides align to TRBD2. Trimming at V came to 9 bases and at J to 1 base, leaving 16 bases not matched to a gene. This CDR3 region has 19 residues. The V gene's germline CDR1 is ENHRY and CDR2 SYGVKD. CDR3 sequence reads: CAILPSWTSGGLGTDTQYF. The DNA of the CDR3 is TGTGCCATTCTTCCGAGTTGGACTAGCGGGGGCCTCGGCACAGATACGCAGTATTTT.

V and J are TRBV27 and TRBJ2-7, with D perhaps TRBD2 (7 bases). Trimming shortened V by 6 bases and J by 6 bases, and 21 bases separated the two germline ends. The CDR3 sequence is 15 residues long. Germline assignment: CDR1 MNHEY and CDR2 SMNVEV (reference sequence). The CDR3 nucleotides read TGTGCCAGCAGGAAACTTGGGGGGGCCTTGGGCGAGCAGTACTTC. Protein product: CASRKLGGALGEQYF.

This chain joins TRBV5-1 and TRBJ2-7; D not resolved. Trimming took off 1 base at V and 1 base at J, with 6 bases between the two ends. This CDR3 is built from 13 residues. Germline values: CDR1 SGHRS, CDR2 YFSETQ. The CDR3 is CASSLYTSYEQYF. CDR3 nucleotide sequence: TGCGCCAGCAGCTTGTATACATCCTACGAGCAGTACTTC.

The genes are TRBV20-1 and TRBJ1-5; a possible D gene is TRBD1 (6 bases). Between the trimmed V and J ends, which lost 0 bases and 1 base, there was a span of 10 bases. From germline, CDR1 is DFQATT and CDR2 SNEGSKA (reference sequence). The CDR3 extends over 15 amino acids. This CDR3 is CSARDRRGSNQPQHF. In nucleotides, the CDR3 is TGCAGTGCTAGAGATCGGAGGGGGAGCAATCAGCCCCAGCATTTT.

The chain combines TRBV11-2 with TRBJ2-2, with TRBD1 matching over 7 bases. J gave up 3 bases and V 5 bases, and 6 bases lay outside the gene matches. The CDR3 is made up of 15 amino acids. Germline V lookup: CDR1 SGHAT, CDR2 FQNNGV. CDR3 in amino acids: CASSVRDRYTGELFF. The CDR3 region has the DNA TGTGCCAGCAGCGTCCGGGACAGATACACCGGGGAGCTGTTTTTT.

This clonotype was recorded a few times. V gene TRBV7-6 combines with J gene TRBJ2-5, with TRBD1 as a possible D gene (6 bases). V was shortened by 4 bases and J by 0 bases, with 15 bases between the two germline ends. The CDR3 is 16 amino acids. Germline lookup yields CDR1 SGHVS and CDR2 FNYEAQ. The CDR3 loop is CASSSLDRTHQETQYF. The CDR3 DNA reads TGTGCCAGCAGCTCATTAGACAGGACCCACCAAGAGACCCAGTACTTC.

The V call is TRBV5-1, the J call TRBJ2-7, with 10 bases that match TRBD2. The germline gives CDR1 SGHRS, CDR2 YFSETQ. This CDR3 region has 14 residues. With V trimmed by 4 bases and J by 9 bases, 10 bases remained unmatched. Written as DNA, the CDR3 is TGCGCCAGCAGCCCCAGCGGGGGGGCGGTGGTGCAGTACGTC. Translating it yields CASSPSGGAVVQYV.

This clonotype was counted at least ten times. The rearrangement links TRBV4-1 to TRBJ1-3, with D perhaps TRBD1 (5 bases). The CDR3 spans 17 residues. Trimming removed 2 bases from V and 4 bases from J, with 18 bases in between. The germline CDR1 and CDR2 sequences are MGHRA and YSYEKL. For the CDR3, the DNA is TGCGCCAGCAGCCAATCTTTGGGCAGGGAAAAAGGAAACACCATATATTTT. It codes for CASSQSLGREKGNTIYF.

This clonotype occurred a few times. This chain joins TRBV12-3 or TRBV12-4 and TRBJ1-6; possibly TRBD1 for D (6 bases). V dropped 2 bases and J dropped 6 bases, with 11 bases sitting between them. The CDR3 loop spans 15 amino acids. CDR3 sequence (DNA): TGTGCCAGCAGTTTACGGGGGGCCGGTAATTCACCCCTCCACTTT. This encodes CASSLRGAGNSPLHF.

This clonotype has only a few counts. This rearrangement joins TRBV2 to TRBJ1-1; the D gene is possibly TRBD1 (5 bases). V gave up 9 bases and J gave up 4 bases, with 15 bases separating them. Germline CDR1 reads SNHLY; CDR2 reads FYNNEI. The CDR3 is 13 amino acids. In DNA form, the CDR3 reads TGTGCCAGTCCGGGGGTGGAGAGCACTGAAGCTTTCTTT. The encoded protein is CASPGVESTEAFF.

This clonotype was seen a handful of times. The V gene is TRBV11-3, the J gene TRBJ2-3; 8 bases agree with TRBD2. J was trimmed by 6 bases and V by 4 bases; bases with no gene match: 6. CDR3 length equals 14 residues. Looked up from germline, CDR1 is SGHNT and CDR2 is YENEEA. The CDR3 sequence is CASSSAGGGDTQYF. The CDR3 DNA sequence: TGTGCCAGCAGCTCCGCCGGGGGGGGGGATACGCAGTATTTT.

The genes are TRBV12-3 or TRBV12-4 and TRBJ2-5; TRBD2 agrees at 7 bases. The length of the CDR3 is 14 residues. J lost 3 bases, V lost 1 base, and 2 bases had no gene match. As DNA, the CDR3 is TGTGCCAGCAGTTTAGGGGCGGGGGAAGAGACCCAGTACTTC. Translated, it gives CASSLGAGEETQYF.